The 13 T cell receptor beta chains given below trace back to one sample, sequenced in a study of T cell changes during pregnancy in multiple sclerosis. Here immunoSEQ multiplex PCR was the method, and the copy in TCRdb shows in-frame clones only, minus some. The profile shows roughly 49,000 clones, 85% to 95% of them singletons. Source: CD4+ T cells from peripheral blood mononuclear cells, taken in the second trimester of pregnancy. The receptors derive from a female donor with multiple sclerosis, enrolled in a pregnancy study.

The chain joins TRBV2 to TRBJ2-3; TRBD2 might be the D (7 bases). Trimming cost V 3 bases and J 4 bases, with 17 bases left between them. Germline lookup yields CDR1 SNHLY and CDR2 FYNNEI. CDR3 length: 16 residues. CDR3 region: CASSDLGGQGPDTQYF. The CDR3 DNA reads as TGTGCCAGCAGTGATCTGGGGGGGCAGGGCCCAGATACGCAGTATTTT.

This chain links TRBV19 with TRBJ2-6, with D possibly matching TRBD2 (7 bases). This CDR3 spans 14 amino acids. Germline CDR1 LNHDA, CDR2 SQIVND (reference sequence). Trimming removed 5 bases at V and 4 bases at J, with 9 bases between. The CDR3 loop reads CASSGGGGANVLTF. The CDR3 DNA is TGTGCCAGTAGTGGGGGGGGCGGGGCCAACGTCCTGACTTTC.

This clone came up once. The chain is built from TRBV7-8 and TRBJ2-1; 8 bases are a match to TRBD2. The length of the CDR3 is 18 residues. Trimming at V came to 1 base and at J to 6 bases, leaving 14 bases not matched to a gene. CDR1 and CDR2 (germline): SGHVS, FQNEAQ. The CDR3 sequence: CASSLVWRVGGGTNEQFF. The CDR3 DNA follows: TGTGCCAGCAGCTTAGTATGGCGCGTCGGCGGGGGGACCAATGAGCAGTTCTTC.

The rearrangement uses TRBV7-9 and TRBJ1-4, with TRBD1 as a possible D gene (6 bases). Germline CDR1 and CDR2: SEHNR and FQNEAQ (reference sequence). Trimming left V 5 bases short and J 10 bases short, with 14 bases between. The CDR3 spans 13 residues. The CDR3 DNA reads TGTGCCAGCAGCACACTACAGGGTGCAAAACTGTTTTTT. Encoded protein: CASSTLQGAKLFF.

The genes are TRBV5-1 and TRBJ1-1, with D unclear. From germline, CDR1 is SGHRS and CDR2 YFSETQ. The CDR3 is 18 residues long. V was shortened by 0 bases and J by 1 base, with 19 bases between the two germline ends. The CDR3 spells CASSLAQFGLRQNTEAFF. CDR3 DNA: TGCGCCAGCAGCTTGGCCCAGTTCGGCCTGAGGCAGAACACTGAAGCTTTCTTT.

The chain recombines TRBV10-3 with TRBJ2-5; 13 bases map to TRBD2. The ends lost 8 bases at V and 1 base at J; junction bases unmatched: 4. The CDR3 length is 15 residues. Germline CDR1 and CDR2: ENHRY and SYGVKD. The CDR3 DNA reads TGTGCCATCTCAACTAGCGGGGGGGCCCAAGAGACCCAGTACTTC. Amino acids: CAISTSGGAQETQYF.

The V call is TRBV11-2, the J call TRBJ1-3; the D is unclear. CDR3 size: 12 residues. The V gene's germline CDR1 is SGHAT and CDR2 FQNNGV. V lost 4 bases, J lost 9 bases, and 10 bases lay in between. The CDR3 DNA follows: TGTGCCAGCAGCTCCCGTCCCCCCACCATATATTTT. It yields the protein CASSSRPPTIYF.

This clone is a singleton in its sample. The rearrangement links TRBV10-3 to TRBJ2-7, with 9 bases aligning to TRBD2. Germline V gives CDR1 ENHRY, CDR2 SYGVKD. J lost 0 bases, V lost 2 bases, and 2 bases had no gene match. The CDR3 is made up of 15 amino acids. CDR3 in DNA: TGTGCCATCAGTGAGGGACTAGCGCTCTCCTACGAGCAGTACTTC. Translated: CAISEGLALSYEQYF.

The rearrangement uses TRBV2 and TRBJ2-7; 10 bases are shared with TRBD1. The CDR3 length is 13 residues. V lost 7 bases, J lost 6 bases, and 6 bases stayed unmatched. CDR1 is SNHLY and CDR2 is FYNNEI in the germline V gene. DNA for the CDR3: TGTGCCAGCACCCCCGACAGGGGGCTCGAGCAGTACTTC. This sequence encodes CASTPDRGLEQYF.

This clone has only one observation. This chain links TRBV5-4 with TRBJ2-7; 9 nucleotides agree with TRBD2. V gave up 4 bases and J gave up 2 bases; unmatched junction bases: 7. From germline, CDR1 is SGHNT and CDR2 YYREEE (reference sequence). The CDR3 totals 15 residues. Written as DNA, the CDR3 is TGTGCCAGCAGCCATGGCGGCGGGGGGGCCTACGAGCAGTACTTC. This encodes CASSHGGGGAYEQYF. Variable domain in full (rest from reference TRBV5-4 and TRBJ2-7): ETGVTQSPTHLIKTRGQQVTLRCSSQSGHNTVSWYQQALGQGPQFIFQYYREEENGRGNFPPRFSGLQFPNYSSELNVNALELDDSALYLCASSHGGGGAYEQYFGPGTRLTVT.

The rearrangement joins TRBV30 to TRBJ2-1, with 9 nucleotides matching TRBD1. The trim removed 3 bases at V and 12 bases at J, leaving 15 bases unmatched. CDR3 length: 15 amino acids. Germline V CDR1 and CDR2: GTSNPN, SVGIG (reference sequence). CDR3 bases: TGTGCCTGGAGGCGACCGGGACAGGGCGCTCGGGGGCAGTTCTTC. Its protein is CAWRRPGQGARGQFF.

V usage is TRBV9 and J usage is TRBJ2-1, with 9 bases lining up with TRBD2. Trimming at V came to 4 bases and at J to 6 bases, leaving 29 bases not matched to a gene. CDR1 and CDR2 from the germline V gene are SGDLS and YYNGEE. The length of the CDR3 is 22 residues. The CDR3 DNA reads TGTGCCAGCAGCCCTACTCCGTCTAGGGACACTAGGCGGGAGGGCCGTCTCAATGAGCAGTTCTTC. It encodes CASSPTPSRDTRREGRLNEQFF.

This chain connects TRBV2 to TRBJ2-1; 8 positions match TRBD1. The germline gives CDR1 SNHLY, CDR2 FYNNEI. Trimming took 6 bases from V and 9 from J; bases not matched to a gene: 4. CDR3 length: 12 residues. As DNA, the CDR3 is TGTGCCAGCAGGGGGACAGGAACTGAGCAGTTCTTC. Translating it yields CASRGTGTEQFF.